This TCR beta chain is from a study of blood T cell repertoires in COVID-19. Germline CDR1 MNHNS, CDR2 SASEGT. Between the trimmed V and J ends, which lost 5 bases and 4 bases, there was a span of 14 bases. The length of the CDR3 is 14 residues. Method: immunoSEQ multiplex PCR; TCRdb's copy keeps in-frame clones and lacks some. The sample lists about 140,000 clones, about 86% seen once, with almost 8.5% in the top ten. Sequences were obtained from peripheral blood. This rearrangement joins TRBV6-1 to TRBJ2-5, with D unclear. This TCR derives from a woman between 55 and 75 years old with acute or convalescent COVID-19. In DNA, the CDR3 is TGTGCCAGCAGTCCCCGGTCCTTCGGAGAGACCCAGTACTTC. It specifies CASSPRSFGETQYF.